The entry below gives a single T cell receptor beta chain sequence along with its context. For TCRbeta, the library was prepared with unique molecular identifiers. In TCRdb, the PCR reads were re-called with MiXCR into one record per CDR3 protein. Seen here are around 380,000 distinct CDR3 sequences, roughly a tenth observed once, and the top ten hold roughly 5.5%. This sample stems from a study of T-cell reconstitution after alpha-beta-depleted transplantation in children. CDR1 is SEHNR, CDR2 FQNEAQ, per germline (reference sequence). V was cut by 6 bases and J by 10 bases, with 15 bases left in between. The CDR3 consists of 12 residues.

This sequence originates from a human donor who donated a stem cell graft to a child with acute myeloid leukemia. V gene TRBV7-9 combines with J gene TRBJ1-1; no definite D call. The sequencing used PBMCs from the stem cell graft donor, collected from the stem cell graft. The CDR3 DNA is TGTGCCAGCAGTCCGCCGGCTTATCGAGCTTTCTTT. Translated, it gives CASSPPAYRAFF.